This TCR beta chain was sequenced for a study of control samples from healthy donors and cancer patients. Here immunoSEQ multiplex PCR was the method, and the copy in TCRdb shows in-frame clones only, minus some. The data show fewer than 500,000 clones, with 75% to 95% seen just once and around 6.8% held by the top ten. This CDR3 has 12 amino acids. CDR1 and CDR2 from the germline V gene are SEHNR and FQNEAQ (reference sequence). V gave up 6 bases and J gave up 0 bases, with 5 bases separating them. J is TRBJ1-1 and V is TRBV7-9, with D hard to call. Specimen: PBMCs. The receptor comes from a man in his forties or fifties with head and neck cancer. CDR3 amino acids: CASRLLNTEAFF. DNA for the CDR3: TGTGCCAGCAGACTACTGAACACTGAAGCTTTCTTT.